The text below deals with one TCR beta chain. Template switching added a universal primer binding site, and final cDNA carried unique molecular identifiers. TCRdb passed the 5' RACE reads through MiXCR, listing each CDR3 protein once. In the table there are about 490,000 distinct CDR3 sequences, over 12% of which are singletons. The sample comes from a study of identical twins. The CDR3 has 17 amino acids. Germline V gives CDR1 SGHRS, CDR2 YFSETQ. V lost 4 bases to trimming and J lost 6 bases; unmatched junction nucleotides: 13. This same sample was also taken into another study, of yellow fever vaccine responses in identical twins.

The chain has TRBV5-1 and TRBJ1-2; 12 nucleotides match TRBD1. The sequenced sample consisted of CD4+ T cells sorted from blood. The receptor was derived from a woman aged 18-35 years in good health. CDR3 nucleotide sequence: TGCGCCAGCAGCCAGAGGGCCGGGACAGGGGGCGCGGATGGCTACACCTTC. It yields the protein CASSQRAGTGGADGYTF.